The 31 T cell receptor beta chains reported below all come from one sample, sequenced in a study of OX40 agonist ivuxolimab in advanced cancers. Here immunoSEQ multiplex PCR was the method, and the copy in TCRdb shows in-frame clones only, minus some. The data show 50,000 or so clones, 85% seen once. The starting material was CD4+ or CD8+ T cells sorted from blood, obtained in a trial of the OX40 agonist ivuxolimab. These receptors all come from an adult with an advanced solid tumor such as melanoma, head and neck, liver or kidney cancer.

The gene calls are TRBV9 and TRBJ2-5; possible D gene TRBD2, 5 bases. CDR1 and CDR2 from the germline V gene are SGDLS and YYNGEE. V was cut by 3 bases and J by 6 bases, with 15 bases left in between. The CDR3 consists of 14 residues. The CDR3 protein is CASSGERGVKTQYF. CDR3 DNA sequence: TGTGCCAGCAGCGGGGAACGGGGTGTCAAGACCCAGTACTTC.

This sequence joins TRBV28 and TRBJ2-7, with D perhaps matching TRBD1 (5 bases). V was clipped by 2 bases and J by 4 bases, with 18 bases between them. Germline CDR1 and CDR2: MDHEN and SYDVKM. The CDR3 length is 16 residues. This chain's CDR3 is CASSLRRWGQIYEQYF. CDR3 DNA: TGTGCCAGCAGTTTACGCCGTTGGGGCCAGATATACGAGCAGTACTTC.

The chain employs TRBV10-3 and TRBJ2-2; 7 positions match TRBD2. CDR1 is ENHRY, CDR2 SYGVKD, per germline. V gave up 5 bases and J gave up 5 bases; unmatched junction bases: 2. CDR3 length: 13 amino acids. In DNA form, the CDR3 reads TGTGCCATCAGTACGGGGGGTACCGGGGAGCTGTTTTTT. Translation gives CAISTGGTGELFF.

V gene TRBV19 combines with J gene TRBJ1-1; unclear D gene. Trimming pared 3 bases from V and 1 base from J, leaving 9 bases between. This CDR3 has 14 residues. From germline, CDR1 is LNHDA and CDR2 SQIVND (reference sequence). The CDR3 sequence is CASSIGTGNTEAFF. The CDR3 DNA is TGTGCCAGTAGTATTGGTACGGGGAACACTGAAGCTTTCTTT.

The chain joins TRBV4-1 to TRBJ1-4, with TRBD1 as a possible D gene (6 bases). Trimming cost V 4 bases and J 13 bases, with 19 bases left between them. Germline-derived CDR1 and CDR2 are MGHRA and YSYEKL. The CDR3 is 14 residues long. The CDR3 reads CASSPDGGAGVLFF. As DNA, the CDR3 is TGCGCCAGCAGCCCCGATGGGGGCGCGGGGGTACTGTTTTTT.

The gene calls are TRBV7-8 and TRBJ2-7; tentative D call: TRBD2 (6 bases). Germline V lookup: CDR1 SGHVS, CDR2 FQNEAQ. The CDR3 runs 21 residues. V dropped 5 bases and J dropped 3 bases, with 35 bases sitting between them. Here the CDR3 DNA reads TGTGCCAGCAGCGCTCTCGTGGGTTGGGACTCCTCGTTACTTAATTACTACGAGCAGTACGTC. This sequence encodes CASSALVGWDSSLLNYYEQYV.

The V call is TRBV27, the J call TRBJ1-1, with TRBD1 matching over 8 bases. Germline V gives CDR1 MNHEY, CDR2 SMNVEV (reference sequence). The CDR3 sequence is 18 residues long. V shed 3 bases, J shed 3 bases, and the junction held 15 bases outside the gene matches. CDR3 residues: CASSLGAGRGLGDTEAFF. The CDR3 nucleotides are TGTGCCAGCAGTTTGGGGGCGGGCAGGGGGCTAGGGGACACTGAAGCTTTCTTT.

This clone was detected a few times. The rearrangement uses TRBV7-6 and TRBJ1-1; D is possibly TRBD1 (6 bases). The germline gives CDR1 SGHVS, CDR2 FNYEAQ. V was shortened by 3 bases and J by 5 bases, with 10 bases between the two germline ends. The CDR3 has 13 amino acids. In DNA form, the CDR3 reads TGTGCCAGCAGCTTGAGGGGGTGGACTGAAGCTTTCTTT. Protein: CASSLRGWTEAFF.

J is TRBJ1-2 and V is TRBV6-1; no clear D. This CDR3 has 14 residues. The germline V gene encodes CDR1 MNHNS and CDR2 SASEGT. Deletions cut 6 bases from V and 4 bases from J, with 15 bases between. The CDR3 protein is CASRDLPGFYGYTF. In nucleotides, the CDR3 is TGTGCCAGCAGAGACCTCCCGGGATTCTATGGCTACACCTTC.

Only one count was recorded for this clone. The V and J genes are TRBV29-1 and TRBJ1-2; 9 nucleotides line up with TRBD1. The V gene's germline CDR1 is SQVTM and CDR2 ANQGSEA. After removal of 3 bases from V and 2 bases from J, the junction contained 7 bases not matched to a gene. The CDR3 contains 15 residues. In DNA, the CDR3 is TGCAGCGTTGAGCCCCGTGGGACAGGGAACTATGGCTACACCTTC. Encoded protein: CSVEPRGTGNYGYTF.

The chain has TRBV7-9 and TRBJ1-6; the D is unclear. The CDR3 is 14 amino acids. Germline loops: CDR1 SEHNR, CDR2 FQNEAQ (reference sequence). Trimming left V 4 bases short and J 10 bases short, with 14 bases between. CDR3 sequence: CASSYPDHRSPLHF. The CDR3 region has the DNA TGTGCCAGCAGCTATCCAGACCACCGATCACCCCTCCACTTT.

The rearrangement uses TRBV13 and TRBJ2-3; tentatively, D is TRBD1 or TRBD2 (5 bases each). CDR1 PRHDT and CDR2 FYEKMQ come from the germline V gene (reference sequence). There are 15 residues in the CDR3. Trimming shortened V by 3 bases and J by 1 base, and 11 bases separated the two germline ends. Written as DNA, the CDR3 is TGTGCCAGCAGCTTCCGGGACGCCGGCACAGATACGCAGTATTTT. It codes for CASSFRDAGTDTQYF.

Only one count was recorded for this clone. The chain uses TRBV27 and TRBJ1-6; possibly TRBD1 for D (5 bases). The CDR3 runs to 14 residues. Germline V gives CDR1 MNHEY, CDR2 SMNVEV (reference sequence). The V end lost 3 bases, the J end lost 9 bases, and 12 bases lay between the germline ends. Here the CDR3 reads CASSFLVGGSPLHF. CDR3 DNA: TGTGCCAGCAGTTTTTTGGTCGGGGGTTCACCCCTCCACTTT.

V is TRBV7-9 and J is TRBJ1-2, with D possibly being TRBD1 (6 bases). The ends were cut back, 1 base at V and 0 bases at J, with 15 bases in the middle. CDR1 and CDR2 (germline): SEHNR, FQNEAQ (reference sequence). The CDR3 runs 17 residues. CDR3 loop: CASSLGPQGQTNYGYTF. CDR3 DNA: TGTGCCAGCAGCTTAGGTCCGCAGGGGCAGACTAACTATGGCTACACCTTC.

This clone was seen ten or more times. This chain connects TRBV19 to TRBJ1-1, with TRBD1 as a possible D gene (5 bases). Germline assignment: CDR1 LNHDA and CDR2 SQIVND (reference sequence). The CDR3 length is 14 residues. V lost 3 bases to trimming and J lost 0 bases, with 8 bases between them. CDR3 amino acids: CASSIRGMNTEAFF. CDR3 bases: TGTGCCAGTAGTATTAGGGGCATGAACACTGAAGCTTTCTTT.

In nucleotides, the CDR3 is TGCGCCAGCAGCCAAGAAATATTCGGCACAGATACGCAGTATTTT. This codes for CASSQEIFGTDTQYF. The genes are TRBV4-1 and TRBJ2-3; D gene uncertain. This CDR3 has 15 amino acids. The germline CDR1 and CDR2 sequences are MGHRA and YSYEKL. The germline V and J ends were trimmed by 0 bases and 1 base, with 8 bases remaining between them.

The chain combines TRBV19 with TRBJ1-2; TRBD1 is a possible D gene (6 bases). Germline lookup yields CDR1 LNHDA and CDR2 SQIVND (reference sequence). The V and J ends lost 3 bases and 2 bases respectively, with 10 bases between them. The CDR3 sequence is 14 residues long. The chain's CDR3 is CASSIPGQNYGYTF. CDR3 in DNA: TGTGCCAGTAGTATCCCCGGACAGAACTATGGCTACACCTTC. Drawing the rest from reference TRBV19 and TRBJ1-2, the complete variable domain is DGGITQSPKYLFRKEGQNVTLSCEQNLNHDAMYWYRQDPGQGLRLIYYSQIVNDFQKGDIAEGYSVSREKKESFPLTVTSAQKNPTAFYLCASSIPGQNYGYTFGSGTRLTVV.

The V gene is TRBV9, the J gene TRBJ2-5; D may correspond to TRBD1 or TRBD2 (5 bases each). V lost 4 bases and J 1 base, leaving 8 bases between the germline ends. The CDR3 extends over 13 amino acids. Germline values: CDR1 SGDLS, CDR2 YYNGEE. This CDR3 is CASSQGTQETQYF. DNA for the CDR3: TGTGCCAGCAGCCAAGGGACCCAAGAGACCCAGTACTTC.

The chain combines TRBV4-1 with TRBJ2-5; D not certain. CDR3 length equals 14 residues. Trimming stripped 1 base from V and 5 bases from J, with 11 bases between. Germline V gene sequence: CDR1 MGHRA, CDR2 YSYEKL. The CDR3 nucleotides are TGCGCCAGCAGCCAAGTAGGAGTCGTGGAGACCCAGTACTTC. It is translated as CASSQVGVVETQYF.

The rearrangement links TRBV27 to TRBJ1-1; D is possibly TRBD1 (6 bases). The V and J ends lost 3 bases and 0 bases respectively, with 17 bases between them. The CDR3 extends over 17 amino acids. Germline V gene data show CDR1 as MNHEY and CDR2 as SMNVEV (reference sequence). In DNA form, the CDR3 reads TGTGCCAGCAGTTTCCTGGGGGGGGGCTCTTTGAACACTGAAGCTTTCTTT. It yields the protein CASSFLGGGSLNTEAFF.

The genes are TRBV7-6 and TRBJ2-5; possibly TRBD1 or TRBD2 for D (6 bases each). The CDR3 loop spans 16 amino acids. Per the germline V gene, CDR1 is SGHVS and CDR2 is FNYEAQ. Trimming cost V 1 base and J 6 bases, with 18 bases left between them. The CDR3 sequence is CASSLDGGGPRKTQYF. Written as DNA, the CDR3 is TGTGCCAGCAGCTTAGATGGAGGGGGGCCCAGGAAGACCCAGTACTTC. The whole variable domain, filled in from reference TRBV7-6 and TRBJ2-5, reads GAGVSQSPRYKVTKRGQDVALRCDPISGHVSLYWYRQALGQGPEFLTYFNYEAQQDKSGLPNDRFSAERPEGSISTLTIQRTEQRDSAMYRCASSLDGGGPRKTQYFGPGTRLLVL.

The chain employs TRBV4-2 and TRBJ1-1, with no clear D. V was shortened by 4 bases and J by 6 bases, with 21 bases between the two germline ends. Germline lookup yields CDR1 LGHNA and CDR2 YNFKEQ. The length of the CDR3 is 16 residues. Here the CDR3 DNA reads TGTGCCAGCAGCCCCCGGGCCCAGAGCGTTCGGCCTGAAGCTTTCTTT. Translating it yields CASSPRAQSVRPEAFF.

This clone was observed a single time. The gene calls are TRBV27 and TRBJ2-1; 9 positions match TRBD1. The germline V gene has CDR1 MNHEY and CDR2 SMNVEV (reference sequence). The J segment lost 7 bases and the V segment lost 2 bases, leaving 12 bases of the junction unmatched. The CDR3 spans 17 residues. The chain's CDR3 is CASSLDGTGYFWNEQFF. Written as DNA, the CDR3 is TGTGCCAGCAGTTTAGACGGGACAGGGTACTTTTGGAATGAGCAGTTCTTC.

In this sample, this clone turned up once. The gene calls are TRBV6-1 and TRBJ2-7, with D possibly matching TRBD2 (7 bases). Trimming pared 4 bases from V and 5 bases from J, leaving 15 bases between. Per germline, CDR1 MNHNS and CDR2 SASEGT. This CDR3 is 14 amino acids long. The CDR3 DNA reads TGTGCCAGCAGTGTTCGGGGGGCGTCCAACGAGCAGTACTTC. Its protein is CASSVRGASNEQYF.

The chain carries TRBV4-3 and TRBJ1-2; no clear D gene. This CDR3 contains 14 residues. Per the germline V gene, CDR1 is LGHNA and CDR2 is YSLEER. With 0 bases removed from V and 7 bases from J, the gap between germline ends came to 12 bases. CDR3 region: CASSQDWTEGGYTF. DNA of the CDR3: TGCGCCAGCAGCCAAGATTGGACGGAGGGTGGCTACACCTTC.

The J gene is TRBJ2-5, the V gene TRBV7-3; TRBD2 matches 14 bases. Germline lookup yields CDR1 SGHTA and CDR2 FQGTGA. This CDR3 contains 17 residues. The V and J ends lost 4 bases and 5 bases, in that order; junction bases with no gene match: 9. CDR3 residues: CASSSGTSGGLEETQYF. The CDR3 coding sequence is TGTGCCAGCAGCTCCGGGACTAGCGGGGGTTTGGAGGAGACCCAGTACTTC.

The chain is built from TRBV5-6 and TRBJ1-1; no clear D gene. The CDR3 is made up of 14 amino acids. CDR1 and CDR2 from the germline V gene are SGHDT and YYEEEE. V lost 4 bases and J 6 bases, leaving 16 bases between the germline ends. DNA for the CDR3: TGTGCCAGCAGCCTGGCGGAAGGGAGCCCTGAAGCTTTCTTT. Its protein product is CASSLAEGSPEAFF.

CDR3 sequence: CASSPGGETQYF. The CDR3 DNA reads TGTGCCAGCAGCCCAGGGGGAGAGACCCAGTACTTC. The chain couples TRBV27 to TRBJ2-5; 7 nucleotides match TRBD1. The trim removed 6 bases at V and 4 bases at J, leaving 2 bases unmatched. Per the germline V gene, CDR1 is MNHEY and CDR2 is SMNVEV (reference sequence). This CDR3 is built from 12 residues.

This chain connects TRBV6-5 to TRBJ2-7; maybe TRBD2 (7 bases). CDR3 length equals 15 residues. CDR1 MNHEY and CDR2 SVGAGI come from the germline V gene. V lost 6 bases and J lost 6, with 21 bases in between. The CDR3 is CASSSREGGASEQYV. In DNA, the CDR3 is TGTGCCAGCAGCTCTAGAGAAGGGGGGGCTTCCGAGCAGTACGTC.

V usage is TRBV11-2 and J usage is TRBJ2-5; 13 nucleotides match TRBD2. Trimming cost V 3 bases and J 3 bases; bases outside gene matches: 13. This CDR3 is built from 19 residues. Germline CDR1 reads SGHAT; CDR2 reads FQNNGV. The CDR3 coding sequence is TGTGCCAGCAGCTTGCCGACTAGCGGGGGGACAGAAAAGAAAGAGACCCAGTACTTC. It yields the protein CASSLPTSGGTEKKETQYF. Full variable domain (remainder filled in from reference TRBV11-2 and TRBJ2-5): EAGVAQSPRYKIIEKRQSVAFWCNPISGHATLYWYQQILGQGPKLLIQFQNNGVVDDSQLPKDRFSAERLKGVDSTLKIQPAKLEDSAVYLCASSLPTSGGTEKKETQYFGPGTRLLVL.

The rearrangement uses TRBV12-5 and TRBJ1-1; maybe TRBD1 (6 bases). V was trimmed by 7 bases and J by 7 bases, leaving 13 bases between them. CDR3 length equals 12 residues. Germline CDR1 reads LGHNT; CDR2 reads FRNRAP. The CDR3 sequence: CASAEPRGEAFF. In DNA, the CDR3 is TGTGCTAGTGCCGAACCCAGGGGTGAAGCTTTCTTT.